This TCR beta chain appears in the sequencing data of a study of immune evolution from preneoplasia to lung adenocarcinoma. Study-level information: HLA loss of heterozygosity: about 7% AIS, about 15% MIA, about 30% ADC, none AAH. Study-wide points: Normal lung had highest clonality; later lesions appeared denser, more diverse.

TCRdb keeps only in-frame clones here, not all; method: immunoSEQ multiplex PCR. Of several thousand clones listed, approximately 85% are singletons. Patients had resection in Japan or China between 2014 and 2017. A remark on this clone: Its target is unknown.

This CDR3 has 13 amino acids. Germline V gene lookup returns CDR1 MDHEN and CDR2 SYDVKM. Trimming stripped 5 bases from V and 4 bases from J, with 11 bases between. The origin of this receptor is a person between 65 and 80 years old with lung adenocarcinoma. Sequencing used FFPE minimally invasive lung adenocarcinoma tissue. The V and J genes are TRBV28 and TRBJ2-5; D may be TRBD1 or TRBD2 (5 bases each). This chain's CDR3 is CASSRPGTETQYF. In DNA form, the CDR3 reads TGTGCCAGCAGTCGCCCGGGGACAGAGACCCAGTACTTC.